These 17 T cell receptor beta chains came from one sample sequenced in a study of shared clonotypes between healthy human individuals (dated by TCRdb to the early 2020s). The method behind the library was the immunoSEQ multiplex PCR assay. The clones in this table, taken by TCRdb from immuneACCESS, are in-frame only. Not every clone is retained; where verified, under half of the shortfall comes from an unresolved V gene, and the cause of the rest is unknown. The sample profile shows 550,000 to 750,000 clones; about 90% of them were found once. The ten largest clones represent 20% to 25% of the sample. For the CD8 naive samples, CD45RO-negative cells were positively selected for CCR7, yielding a CD45RA+CCR7+ population from which TemRA cells were excluded. The sample consisted of naive CD8+ T cells sorted from blood. Read against the paper, the sample's cell subset or site label means: CD45RA+CCR7+. These receptors were collected from a man aged 30 to 45 in good health.

This chain joins TRBV2 and TRBJ1-1; possibly TRBD1 for D (6 bases). V lost 3 bases and J lost 5, with 7 bases in between. The CDR3 length is 12 residues. Germline V lookup: CDR1 SNHLY, CDR2 FYNNEI. This chain's CDR3 is CASSEGQTEAFF. CDR3 DNA sequence: TGTGCCAGCAGTGAGGGACAAACTGAAGCTTTCTTT.

CDR3 sequence reads: CASSYSVIGSYEQYF. The CDR3 DNA reads TGTGCCAGCAGTTACTCGGTGATAGGGTCCTACGAGCAGTACTTC. V gene TRBV6-5 combines with J gene TRBJ2-7; D is unclear. CDR1 and CDR2 (germline): MNHEY, SVGAGI. The CDR3 consists of 15 residues. Between the trimmed V and J ends, which lost 0 bases and 1 base, there was a span of 10 bases.

This rearrangement joins TRBV7-9 to TRBJ2-2; possible D gene TRBD2, 6 bases. Germline V lookup: CDR1 SEHNR, CDR2 FQNEAQ (reference sequence). The CDR3 has 15 residues. V lost 7 bases and J lost 2, with 14 bases in between. This chain's CDR3 is CASIRAEGNTGELFF. The CDR3 nucleotides are TGTGCCAGCATCCGAGCGGAGGGAAACACCGGGGAGCTGTTTTTT.

The rearrangement joins TRBV6-1 to TRBJ2-1; tentatively, D is TRBD1 (7 bases). From germline, CDR1 is MNHNS and CDR2 SASEGT. This CDR3 region has 14 residues. Deletions cut 3 bases from V and 8 bases from J, with 14 bases between. The CDR3 sequence: CASSEWQGEDEQFF. CDR3 DNA: TGTGCCAGCAGTGAGTGGCAGGGGGAGGATGAGCAGTTCTTC.

The chain uses TRBV6-5 and TRBJ2-1; 11 positions agree with TRBD2. J lost 8 bases, V lost 5 bases, and 5 bases had no gene match. CDR3 size: 14 residues. Germline lookup yields CDR1 MNHEY and CDR2 SVGAGI. The CDR3 DNA follows: TGTGCCAGCAGTCAAGGACTAGCGGGCGATGAGCAGTTCTTC. It translates to CASSQGLAGDEQFF.

The chain couples TRBV23-1 to TRBJ2-3; tentatively, D is TRBD2 (6 bases). TRBV23-1 qualifies as an ORF whose function is uncertain. V was trimmed by 3 bases and J by 0 bases, leaving 13 bases between them. The CDR3 spans 16 residues. CDR3 nucleotide sequence: TGCGCCAGCAGTCAGGGGGTAGCGGAAAGCACAGATACGCAGTATTTT. Its translation: CASSQGVAESTDTQYF.

The gene calls are TRBV10-3 and TRBJ1-2, with no clear D. The CDR3 is 15 amino acids. The V end was cut by 0 bases, the J end by 8 bases, with 16 bases between. Germline lookup yields CDR1 ENHRY and CDR2 SYGVKD. The CDR3 DNA follows: TGTGCCATCAGTGAGTCGAATTGGGAACCCGGGGGCTACACCTTC. It encodes CAISESNWEPGGYTF.

The gene calls are TRBV7-9 and TRBJ2-3; 8 positions match TRBD1. J lost 2 bases, V lost 6 bases, and 10 bases had no gene match. The length of the CDR3 is 16 residues. Germline-derived CDR1 and CDR2 are SEHNR and FQNEAQ (reference sequence). CDR3 protein: CASRDPDRDITDTQYF. In DNA, the CDR3 is TGTGCCAGCAGGGACCCGGACAGGGACATCACAGATACGCAGTATTTT.

The chain uses TRBV9 and TRBJ2-1; 9 bases are shared with TRBD1. Trimming at V came to 4 bases and at J to 9 bases, leaving 5 bases not matched to a gene. The CDR3 extends over 13 amino acids. Per the germline V gene, CDR1 is SGDLS and CDR2 is YYNGEE. The CDR3 protein is CASSWGTGIEQFF. The CDR3 nucleotides are TGTGCCAGCAGCTGGGGGACAGGGATTGAGCAGTTCTTC.

In its sample, this clone was seen once. The chain uses TRBV7-2 and TRBJ1-4; the D is unclear. Germline V gives CDR1 SGHTA, CDR2 FQGNSA. V was clipped by 1 base and J by 7 bases, with 22 bases between them. CDR3 length equals 18 residues. This CDR3 reads CASSLVFGEAGGGEKLFF. CDR3 nucleotide sequence: TGTGCCAGCAGCTTAGTCTTTGGTGAGGCAGGAGGAGGTGAAAAACTGTTTTTT.

The genes are TRBV25-1 and TRBJ1-2, with a weak D call TRBD1 (5 bases). V was pared by 4 bases and J by 1 base, with 13 bases between. The CDR3 length is 15 residues. Per germline, CDR1 MGHDK and CDR2 SYGVNS. The CDR3 loop is CASSVGLGGNYGYTF. CDR3 bases: TGTGCCAGCAGTGTTGGATTGGGGGGTAACTATGGCTACACCTTC.

This clone appeared once. V and J are TRBV10-2 and TRBJ2-5, with D possibly matching TRBD1 (5 bases). The V and J ends lost 0 bases and 5 bases respectively, with 10 bases between them. The CDR3 loop spans 14 amino acids. CDR1 WSHSY and CDR2 SAAADI come from the germline V gene. This chain's CDR3 is CASSESGRAETQYF. The CDR3 nucleotides read TGCGCCAGCAGTGAGTCGGGCAGGGCGGAGACCCAGTACTTC.

V gene TRBV28 combines with J gene TRBJ2-5, with D unresolved. The J call may be faulty, since TRBJ2-7 better matches the DNA end. The CDR3 consists of 12 residues. CDR1 and CDR2 from the germline V gene are MDHEN and SYDVKM. CDR3 sequence (DNA): TGTGCCAGCAGTGAAACGGACTACGAGCAGTACTTC. Translation gives CASSETDYEQYF.

The chain combines TRBV6-5 with TRBJ1-1; 7 bases are a match to TRBD1. With V trimmed by 5 bases and J by 4 bases, 4 bases remained unmatched. In germline, CDR1 is MNHEY, CDR2 SVGAGI. This CDR3 region has 13 residues. The CDR3 reads CASSLGTATEAFF. In nucleotides, the CDR3 is TGTGCCAGCAGTCTTGGGACAGCCACTGAAGCTTTCTTT.

The chain combines TRBV7-8 with TRBJ2-7; D is unclear. The CDR3 loop spans 16 amino acids. V shed 1 base and J shed 5 bases, with 18 bases lying between them. Looked up from germline, CDR1 is SGHVS and CDR2 is FQNEAQ. CDR3 sequence: CASSLELAERNDEQYF. DNA for the CDR3: TGTGCCAGCAGCTTAGAACTCGCCGAGAGAAATGACGAGCAGTACTTC.

The sample holds a few counts of this clone. Other DNA sequences in this specimen translate into the identical CDR3. The chain is built from TRBV9 and TRBJ2-7, with 8 positions matching TRBD2. Germline loops: CDR1 SGDLS, CDR2 YYNGEE. V lost 0 bases, J lost 3 bases, and 2 bases stayed unmatched. The CDR3 extends over 14 amino acids. The CDR3 here is CASSVAGGDYEQYF. CDR3 DNA: TGTGCCAGCAGCGTAGCGGGAGGGGACTACGAGCAGTACTTC.

This rearrangement joins TRBV5-1 to TRBJ2-7; 7 positions match TRBD1. The CDR3 extends over 15 amino acids. The germline V gene encodes CDR1 SGHRS and CDR2 YFSETQ. V trimming: 0 bases; J trimming: 3 bases; junction bases outside the gene matches: 6. The DNA of the CDR3 is TGCGCCAGCAGCTTGGAACAGGGGAGACGCTACGAGCAGTACTTC. Protein: CASSLEQGRRYEQYF.